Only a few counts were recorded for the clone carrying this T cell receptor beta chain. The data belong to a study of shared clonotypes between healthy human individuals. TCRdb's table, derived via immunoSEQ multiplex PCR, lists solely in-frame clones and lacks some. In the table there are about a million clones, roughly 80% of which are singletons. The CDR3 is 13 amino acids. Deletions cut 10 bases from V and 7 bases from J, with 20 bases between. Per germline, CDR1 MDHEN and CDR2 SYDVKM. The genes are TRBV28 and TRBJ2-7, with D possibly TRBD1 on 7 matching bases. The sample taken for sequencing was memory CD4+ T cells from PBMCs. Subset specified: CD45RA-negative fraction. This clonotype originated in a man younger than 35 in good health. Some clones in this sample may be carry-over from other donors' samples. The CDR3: CAILPGGGGEQYF. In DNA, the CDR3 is TGTGCCATCCTACCCGGAGGGGGCGGAGAGCAGTACTTC.